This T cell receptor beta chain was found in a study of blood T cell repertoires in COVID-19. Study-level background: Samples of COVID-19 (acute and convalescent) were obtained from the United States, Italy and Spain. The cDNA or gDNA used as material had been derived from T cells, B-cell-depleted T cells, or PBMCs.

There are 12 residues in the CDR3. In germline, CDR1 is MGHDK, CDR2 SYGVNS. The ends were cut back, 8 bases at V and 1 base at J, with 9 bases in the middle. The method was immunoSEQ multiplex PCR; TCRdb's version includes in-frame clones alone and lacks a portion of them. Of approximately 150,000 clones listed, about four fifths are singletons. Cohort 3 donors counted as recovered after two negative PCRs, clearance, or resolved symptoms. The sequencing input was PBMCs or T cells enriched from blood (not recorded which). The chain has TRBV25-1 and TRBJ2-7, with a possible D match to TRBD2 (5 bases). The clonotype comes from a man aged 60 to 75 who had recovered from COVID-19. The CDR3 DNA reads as TGTGCCAGCCTTGGGAGATCCTACGAGCAGTACTTC. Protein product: CASLGRSYEQYF.